The clone carrying this T cell receptor (beta chain) has more than one count but fewer than ten. Its antigen remains unknown. This specimen comes from a study of blood T cells in healthy people across ages. For the study at large: Template switching caught about one barcoded beta molecule for each two T cells. Study-level findings and limits: Diversity of TCR beta correlated strongly with naive T cell percentage. Any conclusive comparison of naive versus antigen-experienced cells was prevented by using unsorted PBMCs.

Then a second PCR, running about 7 to 11 cycles, was carried out with a sample-barcoded 5' primer and a J-beta primer mix. TCRdb re-analysed the 5' RACE reads in MiXCR, keeping a single row per CDR3 protein. The sample consists of 700,000 or so distinct CDR3 sequences, about a fifth of them appearing once. Trimming pared 7 bases from V and 4 bases from J, leaving 10 bases between. Germline V gene sequence: CDR1 MNHEY, CDR2 SVGEGT. There are 12 residues in the CDR3. Sequencing was carried out using blood. V and J are TRBV6-2 or TRBV6-3 and TRBJ1-2, with D perhaps matching TRBD1 (6 bases). The source is a man between 65 and 80 years old in good health. The CDR3 here is CASTRDIYGYTF. As DNA, the CDR3 is TGTGCCAGCACGCGGGACATCTATGGCTACACCTTC.